The 21 T cell receptor beta chains below all came from one sample that was sequenced in a study of cytomegalovirus exposure and HLA in healthy donors. The PCR made use of 60 Vbeta and 13 Jbeta primers. The method was immunoSEQ multiplex PCR; TCRdb's version includes in-frame clones alone and lacks a portion of them. Here the sample spans roughly 200,000 clones, around 80% being singletons. The sequencing sample was made of PBMCs. Source of these receptors: a man aged 30 to 45 in good health and CMV-seronegative.

The rearrangement joins TRBV27 to TRBJ1-3; D remains ambiguous. CDR3 length: 15 residues. Germline loops: CDR1 MNHEY, CDR2 SMNVEV (reference sequence). The V and J ends lost 4 bases and 1 base respectively, with 11 bases between them. The DNA for the CDR3 is TGTGCCAGCAGTTCGACTGGGAGATCTGGAAACACCATATATTTT. Translated: CASSSTGRSGNTIYF.

The gene calls are TRBV7-9 and TRBJ2-3, with 16 bases fitting TRBD2. Per germline, CDR1 SEHNR and CDR2 FQNEAQ (reference sequence). V shed 5 bases and J 5 bases; nucleotides not matched to a gene: 7. The length of the CDR3 is 17 residues. The CDR3 loop is CASSRGLAGGQRDTQYF. Here the CDR3 DNA reads TGTGCCAGCAGCAGGGGACTAGCGGGGGGGCAGAGAGATACGCAGTATTTT.

Comments on this clone: In the same sample, other DNA sequences code for this CDR3. The chain employs TRBV2 and TRBJ2-7; 11 bases fit TRBD1. The CDR3 extends over 14 amino acids. In germline, CDR1 is SNHLY, CDR2 FYNNEI. J gave up 1 base and V 4 bases, and 0 bases lay outside the gene matches. The CDR3 DNA is TGTGCCAGCAGTGGGGACAGGGGGTCCTACGAGCAGTACTTC. This sequence encodes CASSGDRGSYEQYF.

There are a few counts of this clone. The chain uses TRBV4-1 and TRBJ2-7, with TRBD2 identical over 8 bases. Germline CDR1 reads MGHRA; CDR2 reads YSYEKL. The CDR3 sequence is 15 residues long. The J segment lost 5 bases and the V segment lost 1 base, leaving 7 bases of the junction unmatched. In DNA form, the CDR3 reads TGCGCCAGCAGCCAAGTCGTTAGCGGGGTGGACGAGCAGTACTTC. Its protein product is CASSQVVSGVDEQYF.

The gene calls are TRBV18 and TRBJ2-3, with D possibly TRBD1 on 5 matching bases. The germline V gene encodes CDR1 KGHSH and CDR2 LQKENI. Trimming took off 1 base at V and 6 bases at J, with 8 bases between the two ends. This CDR3 region has 13 residues. The CDR3 sequence: CASSPLGVDTQYF. The DNA of the CDR3 is TGTGCCAGCTCACCACTAGGGGTGGATACGCAGTATTTT.

The table lists this clone with a count of one. The gene calls are TRBV2 and TRBJ1-2; 7 bases line up with TRBD1. CDR1 and CDR2 from the germline V gene are SNHLY and FYNNEI. With V trimmed by 2 bases and J by 6 bases, 6 bases remained unmatched. The length of the CDR3 is 14 residues. CDR3 sequence (DNA): TGTGCCAGCAGTGAACCAGGGGGTGTCGATGGCTACACCTTC. Amino acid sequence: CASSEPGGVDGYTF.

This chain uses TRBV5-1 with TRBJ1-2, with D perhaps matching TRBD1 (5 bases). Germline loops: CDR1 SGHRS, CDR2 YFSETQ. The CDR3 is 13 amino acids. The V gene lost 5 bases and the J gene lost 4 bases, with 12 bases spanning the gap. The CDR3 loop is CASSNAGGYGYTF. The CDR3 coding sequence is TGCGCCAGCAGTAACGCCGGGGGCTATGGCTACACCTTC.

The chain recombines TRBV19 with TRBJ2-1; D is unclear. In germline, CDR1 is LNHDA, CDR2 SQIVND (reference sequence). V shed 4 bases and J shed 6 bases, with 10 bases lying between them. This CDR3 is 13 amino acids long. The CDR3 spells CASSTPSGNEQFF. CDR3 in DNA: TGTGCCAGTAGTACCCCCTCGGGCAATGAGCAGTTCTTC.

The V gene is TRBV27, the J gene TRBJ1-2, with 7 bases matching TRBD1. This CDR3 has 16 amino acids. Per germline, CDR1 MNHEY and CDR2 SMNVEV (reference sequence). The V gene end was trimmed by 0 bases and the J gene end by 3 bases; junction bases not matched to a gene: 7. The CDR3 DNA sequence: TGTGCCAGCAGTTTATCATGGGACAGTACCGACTATGGCTACACCTTC. Amino acid sequence: CASSLSWDSTDYGYTF.

The rearrangement links TRBV28 to TRBJ2-5; possibly TRBD2 for D (6 bases). This CDR3 comprises 15 residues. V lost 7 bases to trimming and J lost 3 bases, with 18 bases between them. Germline CDR1 is MDHEN and CDR2 is SYDVKM. Here the CDR3 DNA reads TGTGCCAGCACTCTGGGGTCTAGCGTGGAAGAGACCCAGTACTTC. Translating gives CASTLGSSVEETQYF.

The J gene is TRBJ1-1, the V gene TRBV2; tentative D call: TRBD1 (6 bases). Deletions cut 5 bases from V and 3 bases from J, with 16 bases between. Germline V gene sequence: CDR1 SNHLY, CDR2 FYNNEI. The length of the CDR3 is 15 residues. CDR3 nucleotides: TGTGCCAGCAGTACTTACAGGGAAATGGACACTGAAGCTTTCTTT. Amino acids: CASSTYREMDTEAFF. Supplemented by reference TRBV2 and TRBJ1-1, the full variable domain reads EPEVTQTPSHQVTQMGQEVILRCVPISNHLYFYWYRQILGQKVEFLVSFYNNEISEKSEIFDDQFSVERPDGSNFTLKIRSTKLEDSAMYFCASSTYREMDTEAFFGQGTRLTVV.

This clone was seen a handful of times. This chain joins TRBV23-1 and TRBJ2-2, with D uncertain. TRBV23-1 is designated an ORF whose function remains uncertain. CDR3 size: 15 residues. Trimming cost V 6 bases and J 0 bases, with 11 bases left between them. As DNA, the CDR3 is TGCGCCAGCAGCCGGGTCGACGCGAACACCGGGGAGCTGTTTTTT. Amino acids: CASSRVDANTGELFF.

The chain combines TRBV6-1 with TRBJ1-2; 7 bases align to TRBD1. This CDR3 has 15 residues. V gave up 4 bases and J gave up 0 bases; unmatched junction bases: 5. Germline V CDR1 and CDR2: MNHNS, SASEGT. The CDR3 sequence is CASSVGQPANYGYTF. DNA of the CDR3: TGTGCCAGCAGTGTGGGACAGCCAGCTAACTATGGCTACACCTTC.

The chain recombines TRBV7-2 with TRBJ2-7, with D possibly being TRBD1 (5 bases). CDR1 SGHTA and CDR2 FQGNSA come from the germline V gene. Trimming left V 2 bases short and J 5 bases short, with 16 bases between. This CDR3 region has 15 residues. The CDR3 loop reads CASSLSGSPRHEQYF. DNA for the CDR3: TGTGCCAGCAGCTTATCAGGGTCCCCAAGACACGAGCAGTACTTC.

The J gene is TRBJ2-7, the V gene TRBV29-1; a weak D match, TRBD2 (6 bases). Trimming cost V 3 bases and J 2 bases, with 14 bases left between them. The CDR3 length is 14 residues. Germline V gene data show CDR1 as SQVTM and CDR2 as ANQGSEA. The CDR3 loop reads CSVEQETGAYEQYF. The CDR3 bases are TGCAGCGTTGAGCAGGAGACGGGGGCCTACGAGCAGTACTTC.

The sample holds one count of this clone. V gene TRBV18 combines with J gene TRBJ2-1; 10 bases are shared with TRBD1. This CDR3 is built from 15 residues. CDR1 KGHSH and CDR2 LQKENI come from the germline V gene. V trimming: 6 bases; J trimming: 6 bases; junction bases outside the gene matches: 8. CDR3 nucleotide sequence: TGTGCCAGCTCCCTCGACAGGGGGCGGTCCAATGAGCAGTTCTTC. As protein: CASSLDRGRSNEQFF. Full variable domain (remainder filled in from reference TRBV18 and TRBJ2-1): NAGVMQNPRHLVRRRGQEARLRCSPMKGHSHVYWYRQLPEEGLKFMVYLQKENIIDESGMPKERFSAEFPKEGPSILRIQQVVRGDSAAYFCASSLDRGRSNEQFFGPGTRLTVL.

This chain links TRBV6-6 with TRBJ2-3; D unclear. The germline V and J ends were trimmed by 1 base and 2 bases, with 10 bases remaining between them. The CDR3 loop spans 15 amino acids. The V gene's germline CDR1 is MNHNY and CDR2 SVGAGI (reference sequence). CDR3 protein: CASSYLGQTTDTQYF. The CDR3 coding sequence is TGTGCCAGCAGTTACTTGGGCCAGACCACAGATACGCAGTATTTT.

V and J are TRBV6-6 and TRBJ2-5; tentatively, D is TRBD1 (7 bases). CDR3 length: 16 amino acids. CDR1 MNHNY and CDR2 SVGAGI come from the germline V gene (reference sequence). V lost 5 bases and J lost 5, with 21 bases in between. In nucleotides, the CDR3 is TGTGCCAGCAGTCCTTGGACGAGGACAGGAGGGGAGACCCAGTACTTC. It encodes CASSPWTRTGGETQYF.

The chain carries TRBV28 and TRBJ2-3; no reliable D call. CDR3 length: 15 residues. The ends were cut back, 9 bases at V and 1 base at J, with 17 bases in the middle. Germline loops: CDR1 MDHEN, CDR2 SYDVKM. CDR3 sequence: CASNSGSKGTDTQYF. CDR3 DNA: TGTGCCAGTAACTCAGGTTCGAAGGGCACAGATACGCAGTATTTT.

The chain employs TRBV11-3 and TRBJ2-1, with D possibly matching TRBD2 (5 bases). The CDR3 sequence is 13 residues long. CDR1 SGHNT and CDR2 YENEEA come from the germline V gene. The germline V and J ends were trimmed by 8 bases and 8 bases, with 16 bases remaining between them. The CDR3 spells CASLRTGMDEQFF. In DNA, the CDR3 is TGTGCCAGCCTTAGGACCGGGATGGATGAGCAGTTCTTC.

This clone was seen only a few times. The rearrangement links TRBV7-2 to TRBJ1-5; D is unclear. The CDR3 contains 12 residues. The V end was cut by 4 bases, the J end by 4 bases, with 5 bases between. From germline, CDR1 is SGHTA and CDR2 FQGNSA. The CDR3, as DNA: TGTGCCAGCAGCTCCCCGAATCAGCCCCAGCATTTT. Its protein product is CASSSPNQPQHF.